The next 27 T cell receptor beta chains were all read from a single sample in a study of T cells in Graves' hyperthyroidism and ophthalmopathy. RNA transcripts served as the template for amplifying TCR beta CDR3 regions. When the TCR CDR3 underwent first-round RT-PCR, the HTBI primer set was used. TCRdb independently ran MiXCR on the multiplex PCR reads; one entry per CDR3 protein. The table includes about 610,000 distinct CDR3 sequences, roughly 14% detected once. Sequenced input: blood. Receptors were obtained from a woman aged 40 to 55 with Graves' ophthalmopathy.

J is TRBJ2-2 and V is TRBV29-1; tentatively, D is TRBD2 (6 bases). The CDR3 loop spans 13 amino acids. Germline V gene lookup returns CDR1 SQVTM and CDR2 ANQGSEA. Trimming pared 5 bases from V and 4 bases from J, leaving 11 bases between. The DNA for the CDR3 is TGCAGCGTTAACCAGGGAGGCACCGGGGAGCTGTTTTTT. Amino acid sequence: CSVNQGGTGELFF.

The V gene is TRBV29-1, the J gene TRBJ1-1; TRBD1 matches 10 bases. This CDR3 spans 16 amino acids. CDR1 is SQVTM and CDR2 is ANQGSEA in the germline V gene. V lost 6 bases, J lost 0 bases, and 10 bases stayed unmatched. CDR3 residues: CSVRIWTGGMNTEAFF. The CDR3 DNA reads as TGCAGCGTGCGTATCTGGACAGGGGGTATGAACACTGAAGCTTTCTTT.

This chain uses TRBV7-9 with TRBJ2-5; D unresolved. Looked up from germline, CDR1 is SEHNR and CDR2 is FQNEAQ (reference sequence). Trimming shortened V by 0 bases and J by 5 bases, and 13 bases separated the two germline ends. The CDR3 contains 15 residues. For the CDR3, the DNA is TGTGCCAGCAGCTTAGCCGCTTGGCAGAGGGAGACCCAGTACTTC. Protein: CASSLAAWQRETQYF.

This clonotype has a count of ten or more. The chain has TRBV6-2 or TRBV6-3 and TRBJ1-2; no clear D. CDR3 length: 12 amino acids. The germline V gene has CDR1 MNHEY and CDR2 SVGEGT. The ends were cut back, 5 bases at V and 8 bases at J, with 12 bases in the middle. The CDR3 loop is CASSQRVGGYTF. The CDR3 DNA sequence: TGTGCCAGCAGTCAAAGGGTAGGAGGCTACACCTTC.

This chain joins TRBV5-6 and TRBJ1-2; perhaps TRBD1 as D (5 bases). CDR3 size: 13 residues. V was clipped by 4 bases and J by 8 bases, with 15 bases between them. Germline CDR1 and CDR2: SGHDT and YYEEEE. Here the CDR3 DNA reads TGTGCCAGCAGCCTGGGGACTGCGCGGGGCTACACCTTC. It yields the protein CASSLGTARGYTF.

The rearrangement uses TRBV6-1 and TRBJ2-5; D is perhaps TRBD1 or TRBD2 (5 bases each). This CDR3 contains 16 residues. Trimming removed 6 bases from V and 5 bases from J, with 22 bases in between. The germline gives CDR1 MNHNS, CDR2 SASEGT. CDR3: CASSPQLGQTGETQYF. The CDR3 nucleotides are TGTGCCAGCAGCCCCCAACTGGGGCAGACGGGGGAGACCCAGTACTTC.

This clonotype was found a few times. The chain uses TRBV27 and TRBJ1-2; D not resolved. Germline V gene sequence: CDR1 MNHEY, CDR2 SMNVEV (reference sequence). This CDR3 is built from 15 residues. V was cut by 5 bases and J by 5 bases, with 18 bases left in between. The CDR3: CASSLKGRLVYGYTF. Here the CDR3 DNA reads TGTGCCAGCAGTCTTAAGGGCCGGCTGGTGTATGGCTACACCTTC.

The chain is built from TRBV6-1 and TRBJ2-7; 11 nucleotides match TRBD2. This CDR3 is built from 17 residues. Looked up from germline, CDR1 is MNHNS and CDR2 is SASEGT. V trimming: 6 bases; J trimming: 0 bases; junction bases outside the gene matches: 10. The CDR3 region is CASSRTSGLSSSYEQYF. For the CDR3, the DNA is TGTGCCAGCAGCCGGACTAGCGGGCTTAGCTCCTCCTACGAGCAGTACTTC.

This clonotype was seen ten or more times. The rearrangement joins TRBV2 to TRBJ2-2; D is unresolved. The CDR3 totals 14 residues. Germline assignment: CDR1 SNHLY and CDR2 FYNNEI. The V end lost 5 bases, the J end lost 0 bases, and 7 bases lay between the germline ends. The DNA of the CDR3 is TGTGCCAGCAGTACAAACGCGAACACCGGGGAGCTGTTTTTT. This translates into CASSTNANTGELFF.

This clonotype was detected a few times. The chain joins TRBV7-9 to TRBJ2-7, with a weak D call TRBD2 (7 bases). V shed 4 bases and J shed 6 bases, with 10 bases lying between them. Germline lookup yields CDR1 SEHNR and CDR2 FQNEAQ (reference sequence). The CDR3 runs to 12 residues. The chain's CDR3 is CASSSGEGEQYF. Here the CDR3 DNA reads TGTGCCAGCAGCTCAGGGGAGGGCGAGCAGTACTTC. The whole variable domain, filled in from reference TRBV7-9 and TRBJ2-7, reads DTGVSQNPRHKITKRGQNVTFRCDPISEHNRLYWYRQTLGQGPEFLTYFQNEAQLEKSRLLSDRFSAERPKGSFSTLEIQRTEQGDSAMYLCASSSGEGEQYFGPGTRLTVT.

The chain is built from TRBV12-3 or TRBV12-4 and TRBJ1-6; 7 bases agree with TRBD1. V shed 3 bases, J shed 14 bases, and the junction held 7 bases outside the gene matches. The CDR3 totals 13 residues. In DNA form, the CDR3 reads TGTGCCAGCAGTTTCTCGGCAGGGGGAACCCTCCACTTT. It encodes CASSFSAGGTLHF.

This clonotype was seen ten or more times. This chain uses TRBV10-3 with TRBJ2-7; TRBD2 matches 8 bases. Germline-derived CDR1 and CDR2 are ENHRY and SYGVKD. This CDR3 comprises 15 residues. V shed 6 bases and J 9 bases; nucleotides not matched to a gene: 16. The CDR3 here is CAISPLGSGADGQYF. CDR3 nucleotide sequence: TGTGCCATCAGCCCTCTAGGTAGCGGGGCCGACGGGCAGTACTTC.

This clonotype has a count of ten or more. The rearrangement uses TRBV11-1 and TRBJ1-2; D remains unclear. Looked up from germline, CDR1 is SGHAT and CDR2 is FQDESV (reference sequence). V lost 1 base and J lost 2, with 11 bases in between. The CDR3 consists of 15 residues. This chain's CDR3 is CASSLDGSVNYGYTF. DNA of the CDR3: TGTGCCAGCAGCTTAGACGGCAGCGTAAACTATGGCTACACCTTC.

This clonotype was observed at least ten times. The V gene is TRBV12-3 or TRBV12-4, the J gene TRBJ2-2; a possible D gene is TRBD2 (7 bases). V was cut by 8 bases and J by 3 bases, with 19 bases left in between. This CDR3 spans 16 amino acids. CDR3 loop: CASSPYSGGHTGELFF. The CDR3 bases are TGTGCCAGCTCCCCTTACTCCGGGGGGCACACCGGGGAGCTGTTTTTT.

This clonotype has a count of ten or more. V and J are TRBV6-1 and TRBJ2-5, with 10 bases fitting TRBD2. The CDR3 consists of 16 residues. The trim removed 6 bases at V and 5 bases at J, leaving 12 bases unmatched. Germline values: CDR1 MNHNS, CDR2 SASEGT. The CDR3 DNA follows: TGTGCCAGCAGCCCCGGGATAGCGGGAGGAACTGAGACCCAGTACTTC. Translation gives CASSPGIAGGTETQYF.

This clonotype was counted a single time. The J gene is TRBJ2-4, the V gene TRBV6-2 or TRBV6-3, with D perhaps TRBD1 or TRBD2 (6 bases each). This CDR3 is built from 15 residues. Germline V gene sequence: CDR1 MNHEY, CDR2 SVGEGT. Between the trimmed V and J ends, which lost 2 bases and 10 bases, there was a span of 18 bases. The CDR3 reads CASSYPLGGSMIQYF. CDR3 nucleotide sequence: TGTGCCAGCAGTTACCCCCTGGGGGGCAGTATGATTCAGTACTTC.

This clonotype appeared many times. The chain couples TRBV6-1 to TRBJ2-5; 9 bases are shared with TRBD1. CDR1 is MNHNS, CDR2 SASEGT, per germline. J lost 4 bases, V lost 6 bases, and 9 bases had no gene match. The CDR3 has 15 residues. CDR3 nucleotides: TGTGCCAGCAGCTCCTTTCCGGACAGGGGAGAGACCCAGTACTTC. Residues: CASSSFPDRGETQYF.

This clonotype occurred many times. This chain links TRBV28 with TRBJ2-7; 7 bases line up with TRBD1. Germline V gives CDR1 MDHEN, CDR2 SYDVKM. Unmatched junction bases numbered 5, after V lost 6 bases and J lost 3 bases. CDR3 size: 13 residues. Here the CDR3 DNA reads TGTGCCAGCAGATTCCGACAGGGCTACGAGCAGTACTTC. Its protein is CASRFRQGYEQYF.

The table lists this clonotype with many counts. Written as DNA, the CDR3 is TGTGCCAGCAGTTACGGACAGGGGGGGAACACTGAAGCTTTCTTT. Translation: CASSYGQGGNTEAFF. The chain joins TRBV6-2 or TRBV6-3 to TRBJ1-1; 10 bases are a match to TRBD1. Germline lookup yields CDR1 MNHEY and CDR2 SVGEGT. J gave up 1 base and V 2 bases, and 1 base lay outside the gene matches. The CDR3 spans 15 residues.

This clonotype was seen repeatedly, ten times or more. The chain carries TRBV12-3 or TRBV12-4 and TRBJ1-5, with a possible D match to TRBD1 (5 bases). Trimming pared 5 bases from V and 3 bases from J, leaving 14 bases between. This CDR3 region has 15 residues. The CDR3 sequence is CASSLTGAPNQPQHF. The CDR3 DNA follows: TGTGCCAGCAGTCTCACCGGGGCCCCCAATCAGCCCCAGCATTTT.

This clonotype was found many times. J is TRBJ2-5 and V is TRBV9; no clear D. This CDR3 has 15 amino acids. CDR1 SGDLS and CDR2 YYNGEE come from the germline V gene. V gave up 0 bases and J gave up 4 bases, with 13 bases separating them. CDR3 in DNA: TGTGCCAGCAGCGTAGGGTCCAGATCCGGAGAGACCCAGTACTTC. The encoded protein is CASSVGSRSGETQYF.

The chain carries TRBV20-1 and TRBJ1-5; possibly TRBD1 for D (6 bases). Trimming left V 7 bases short and J 7 bases short, with 20 bases between. The CDR3 runs to 14 residues. CDR1 and CDR2 from the germline V gene are DFQATT and SNEGSKA (reference sequence). CDR3 in amino acids: CSVKTGSLAQPQHF. Written as DNA, the CDR3 is TGCAGTGTTAAGACAGGATCCCTTGCCCAGCCCCAGCATTTT.

This clonotype was counted ten times or more. The gene calls are TRBV6-2 or TRBV6-3 and TRBJ1-1; D unresolved. The CDR3 contains 11 residues. CDR1 and CDR2 (germline): MNHEY, SVGEGT. The germline V and J ends were trimmed by 7 bases and 3 bases, with 6 bases remaining between them. The CDR3 is CASIDYTEAFF. DNA for the CDR3: TGTGCCAGCATAGATTACACTGAAGCTTTCTTT.

This clonotype was seen a single time. The chain has TRBV4-2 and TRBJ1-3, with 10 nucleotides matching TRBD1. V was pared by 0 bases and J by 4 bases, with 9 bases of the junction left unmatched. Germline V CDR1 and CDR2: LGHNA, YNFKEQ. This CDR3 has 18 residues. The CDR3 DNA sequence: TGTGCCAGCAGCCAAGATGGGCCGACAGGGGGCCTCGGAAACACCATATATTTT. Translated, it gives CASSQDGPTGGLGNTIYF.

This clonotype was detected many times. V and J are TRBV19 and TRBJ1-5; D call uncertain. Germline CDR1 is LNHDA and CDR2 is SQIVND (reference sequence). With 3 bases removed from V and 5 bases from J, the gap between germline ends came to 11 bases. This CDR3 contains 14 residues. The CDR3 protein is CASSIESLYQPQHF. Here the CDR3 DNA reads TGTGCCAGTAGTATTGAGTCCTTATATCAGCCCCAGCATTTT.

This clonotype has a count of ten or more. The chain uses TRBV27 and TRBJ1-2, with D perhaps TRBD1 (6 bases). The germline V gene encodes CDR1 MNHEY and CDR2 SMNVEV (reference sequence). Trimming took 0 bases from V and 2 from J, leaving 10 bases between them. The CDR3 contains 15 residues. The CDR3 loop reads CASSLSRGGNYGYTF. The DNA of the CDR3 is TGTGCCAGCAGTTTATCGAGGGGGGGAAACTATGGCTACACCTTC.

The chain links TRBV3-1 to TRBJ1-5; D ambiguous. This CDR3 region has 15 residues. Trimming stripped 0 bases from V and 1 base from J, with 7 bases between. Germline lookup yields CDR1 LGHDT and CDR2 YNNKEL (reference sequence). This CDR3 is CASSQDLTSNQPQHF. CDR3 nucleotides: TGTGCCAGCAGCCAAGATTTGACGAGCAATCAGCCCCAGCATTTT.